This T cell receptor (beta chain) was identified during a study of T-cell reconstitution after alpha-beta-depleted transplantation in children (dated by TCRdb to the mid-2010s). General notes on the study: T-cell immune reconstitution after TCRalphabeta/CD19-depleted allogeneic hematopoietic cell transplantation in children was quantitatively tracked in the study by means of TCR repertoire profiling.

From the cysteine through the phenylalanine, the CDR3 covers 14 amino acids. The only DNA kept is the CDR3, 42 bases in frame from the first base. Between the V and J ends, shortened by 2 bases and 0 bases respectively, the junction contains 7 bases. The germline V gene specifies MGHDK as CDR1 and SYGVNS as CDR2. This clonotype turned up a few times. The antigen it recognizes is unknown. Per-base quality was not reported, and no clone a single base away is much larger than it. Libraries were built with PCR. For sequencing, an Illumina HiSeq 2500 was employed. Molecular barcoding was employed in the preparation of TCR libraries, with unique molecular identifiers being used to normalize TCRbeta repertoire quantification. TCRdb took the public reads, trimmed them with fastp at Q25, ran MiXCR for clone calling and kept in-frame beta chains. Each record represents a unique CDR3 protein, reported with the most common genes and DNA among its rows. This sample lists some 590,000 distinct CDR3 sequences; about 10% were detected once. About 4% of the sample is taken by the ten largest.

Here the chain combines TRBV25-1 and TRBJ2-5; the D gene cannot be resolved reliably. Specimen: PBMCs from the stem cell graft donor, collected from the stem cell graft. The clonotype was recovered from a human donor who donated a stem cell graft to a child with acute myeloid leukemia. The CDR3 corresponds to CASSEATYQETQYF. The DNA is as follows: TGTGCCAGCAGTGAAGCAACTTACCAAGAGACCCAGTACTTC.